This T cell receptor beta chain was captured by sequencing in a study of cytomegalovirus exposure and HLA in healthy donors. Broader study findings: Rarity marked most TCR sequences, yet some public TCRs occurred in many donors. The classifier reportedly diagnosed cytomegalovirus status with high sensitivity and specificity. It is likely that the observed cluster of highly shared sequence variants was a sequencing artifact. Analyzed later, association rates of TCRs varied across HLA loci, with DRB1 most and HLA-C fewest.

Germline V lookup: CDR1 SGHTA, CDR2 FQGNSA. The J segment lost 2 bases and the V segment lost 8 bases, leaving 5 bases of the junction unmatched. CDR3 length equals 14 residues. Vbeta (60) and Jbeta (13) primers were used in the PCR. Repertoires were generated with immunoSEQ multiplex PCR, while TCRdb's copy carries only in-frame clones and drops some. The sample has 150,000 to 200,000 clones, more than 70% seen once. Details on this clone: The antigen is unknown.

The sequenced sample was PBMCs. The J gene is TRBJ1-3, the V gene TRBV7-2, with 8 bases fitting TRBD1. The source of this sequence is a male donor in good health and CMV-seronegative. In DNA, the CDR3 is TGTGCCAGCTTCCGGACAGGGACTGGAAACACCATATATTTT. Amino acids: CASFRTGTGNTIYF.